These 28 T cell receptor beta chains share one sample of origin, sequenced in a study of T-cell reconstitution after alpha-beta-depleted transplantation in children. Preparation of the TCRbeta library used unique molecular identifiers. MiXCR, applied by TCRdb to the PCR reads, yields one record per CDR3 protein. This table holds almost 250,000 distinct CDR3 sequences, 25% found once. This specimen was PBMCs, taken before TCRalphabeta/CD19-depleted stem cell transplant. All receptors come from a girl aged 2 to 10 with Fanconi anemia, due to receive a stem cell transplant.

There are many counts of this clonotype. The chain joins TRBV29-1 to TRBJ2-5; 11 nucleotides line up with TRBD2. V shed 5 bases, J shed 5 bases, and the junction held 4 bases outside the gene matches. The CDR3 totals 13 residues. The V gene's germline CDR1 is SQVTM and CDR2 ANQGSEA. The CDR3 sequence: CSVTSGGIETQYF. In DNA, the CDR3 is TGCAGCGTTACTAGCGGGGGTATCGAGACCCAGTACTTC.

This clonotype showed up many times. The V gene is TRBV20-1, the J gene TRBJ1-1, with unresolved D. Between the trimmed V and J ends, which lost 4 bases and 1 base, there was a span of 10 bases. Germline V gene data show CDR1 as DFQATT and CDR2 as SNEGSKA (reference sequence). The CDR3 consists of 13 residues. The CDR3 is CSANTDGNTEAFF. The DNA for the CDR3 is TGCAGTGCTAACACGGACGGGAACACTGAAGCTTTCTTT.

The CDR3 bases are TGTGCCAGCTCACCACCGGTCCTAGCGGGATTCTCCTACGAGCAGTACTTC. Its translation: CASSPPVLAGFSYEQYF. The chain carries TRBV18 and TRBJ2-7; the match to TRBD2 covers 9 bases. CDR3 length: 17 amino acids. V gave up 0 bases and J gave up 0 bases; unmatched junction bases: 6. Germline V CDR1 and CDR2: KGHSH, LQKENI.

The CDR3 region is CASSYATRGTYEQYF. The CDR3 coding sequence is TGTGCCAGCAGTTACGCGACTAGGGGCACCTACGAGCAGTACTTC. The chain employs TRBV28 and TRBJ2-7, with D tentatively TRBD2 (6 bases). The CDR3 has 15 residues. Trimming took off 4 bases at V and 2 bases at J, with 15 bases between the two ends. The germline V gene has CDR1 MDHEN and CDR2 SYDVKM.

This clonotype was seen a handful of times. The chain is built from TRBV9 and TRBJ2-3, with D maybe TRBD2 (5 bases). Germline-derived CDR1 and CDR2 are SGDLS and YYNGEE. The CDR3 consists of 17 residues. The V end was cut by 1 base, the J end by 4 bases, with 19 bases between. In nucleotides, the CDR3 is TGTGCCAGCAGCGTACTCTCCGGGGAAAATCGCGCAGATACGCAGTATTTT. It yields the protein CASSVLSGENRADTQYF.

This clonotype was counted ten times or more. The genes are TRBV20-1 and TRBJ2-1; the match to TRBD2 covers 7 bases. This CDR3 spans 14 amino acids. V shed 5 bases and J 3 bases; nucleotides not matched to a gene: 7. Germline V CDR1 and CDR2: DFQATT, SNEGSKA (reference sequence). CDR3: CSAPRASGYNEQFF. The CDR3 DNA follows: TGCAGTGCTCCCAGGGCTAGCGGCTACAATGAGCAGTTCTTC.

CDR3 region: CASSLGGGRVEETQYF. CDR3 in DNA: TGTGCCAGCAGCTTAGGAGGCGGGAGGGTCGAAGAGACCCAGTACTTC. The rearrangement joins TRBV7-9 to TRBJ2-5; 9 bases are shared with TRBD2. CDR1 is SEHNR and CDR2 is FQNEAQ in the germline V gene (reference sequence). Trimming cost V 1 base and J 3 bases; bases outside gene matches: 6. This CDR3 is 16 amino acids long.

CDR3: CASSRSFRNGEETQYF. In DNA, the CDR3 is TGTGCCAGCAGCCGATCTTTCAGGAATGGGGAAGAGACCCAGTACTTC. The V gene is TRBV4-2, the J gene TRBJ2-5; no reliable D call. The CDR3 has 16 amino acids. V was shortened by 4 bases and J by 3 bases, with 18 bases between the two germline ends. Germline V CDR1 and CDR2: LGHNA, YNFKEQ.

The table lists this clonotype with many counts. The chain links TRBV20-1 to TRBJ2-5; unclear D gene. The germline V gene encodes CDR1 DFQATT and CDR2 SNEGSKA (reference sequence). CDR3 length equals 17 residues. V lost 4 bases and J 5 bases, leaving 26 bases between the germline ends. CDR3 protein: CSAKAPPAPYHVETQYF. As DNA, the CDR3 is TGCAGTGCTAAGGCACCCCCAGCGCCCTACCACGTTGAGACCCAGTACTTC.

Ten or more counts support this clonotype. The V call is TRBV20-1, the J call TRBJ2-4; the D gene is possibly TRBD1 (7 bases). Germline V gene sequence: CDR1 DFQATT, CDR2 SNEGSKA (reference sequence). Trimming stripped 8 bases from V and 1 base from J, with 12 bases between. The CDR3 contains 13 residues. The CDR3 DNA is TGCAGTTCTCCAGGGGGGGCCAAAAACATTCAGTACTTC. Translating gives CSSPGGAKNIQYF.

The CDR3 here is CSAKRTGGGTEAFF. Written as DNA, the CDR3 is TGCAGTGCTAAACGGACAGGGGGAGGCACTGAAGCTTTCTTT. The chain combines TRBV20-1 with TRBJ1-1; the match to TRBD1 covers 10 bases. The CDR3 length is 14 residues. Germline V CDR1 and CDR2: DFQATT, SNEGSKA (reference sequence). V lost 4 bases, J lost 4 bases, and 6 bases stayed unmatched.

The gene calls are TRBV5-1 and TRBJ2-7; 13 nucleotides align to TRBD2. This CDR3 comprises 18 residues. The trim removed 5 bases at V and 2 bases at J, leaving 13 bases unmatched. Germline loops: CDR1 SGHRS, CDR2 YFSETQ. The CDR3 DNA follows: TGCGCCAGCAGGGACGGGACTAGCGGGACCTACCCTCCCTACGAGCAGTACTTC. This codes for CASRDGTSGTYPPYEQYF.

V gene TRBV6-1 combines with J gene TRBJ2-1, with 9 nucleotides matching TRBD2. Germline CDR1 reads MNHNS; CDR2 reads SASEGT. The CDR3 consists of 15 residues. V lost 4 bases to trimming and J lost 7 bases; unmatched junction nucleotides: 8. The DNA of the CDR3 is TGTGCCAGCAGTGGTCTAGCGGGAAGTGAGAATGAGCAGTTCTTC. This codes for CASSGLAGSENEQFF.

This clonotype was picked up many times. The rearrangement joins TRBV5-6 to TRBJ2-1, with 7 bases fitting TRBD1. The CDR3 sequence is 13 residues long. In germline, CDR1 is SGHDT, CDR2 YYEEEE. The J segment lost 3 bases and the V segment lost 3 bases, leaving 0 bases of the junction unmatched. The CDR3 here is CASSYRGYNEQFF. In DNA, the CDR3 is TGTGCCAGCAGCTACAGGGGCTACAATGAGCAGTTCTTC.

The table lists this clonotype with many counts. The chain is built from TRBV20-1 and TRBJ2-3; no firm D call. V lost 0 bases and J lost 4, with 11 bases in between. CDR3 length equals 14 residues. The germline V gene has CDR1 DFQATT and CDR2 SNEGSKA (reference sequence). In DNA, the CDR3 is TGCAGTGCTAGAGACGGCGAATTCCCAGATACGCAGTATTTT. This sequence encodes CSARDGEFPDTQYF.

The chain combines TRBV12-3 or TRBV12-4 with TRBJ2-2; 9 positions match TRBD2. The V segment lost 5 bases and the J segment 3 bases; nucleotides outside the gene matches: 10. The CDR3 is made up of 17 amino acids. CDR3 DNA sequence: TGTGCCAGCAGTCACTCCCTTAGCGGGAGTGACACCGGGGAGCTGTTTTTT. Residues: CASSHSLSGSDTGELFF.

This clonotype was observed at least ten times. CDR3 bases: TGCAGTGCTAGAGATTGGGTGGGAGAGGGCTACACCTTC. It translates to CSARDWVGEGYTF. The chain uses TRBV20-1 and TRBJ1-2; no clear D. V lost 0 bases, J lost 8 bases, and 13 bases lay in between. The CDR3 runs to 13 residues. Per the germline V gene, CDR1 is DFQATT and CDR2 is SNEGSKA (reference sequence).

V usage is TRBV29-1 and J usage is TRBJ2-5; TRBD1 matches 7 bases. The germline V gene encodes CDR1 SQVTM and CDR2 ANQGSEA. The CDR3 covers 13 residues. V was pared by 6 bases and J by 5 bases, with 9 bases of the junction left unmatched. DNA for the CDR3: TGCAGCGTGACCGGGACAGTTATGGAGACCCAGTACTTC. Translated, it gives CSVTGTVMETQYF.

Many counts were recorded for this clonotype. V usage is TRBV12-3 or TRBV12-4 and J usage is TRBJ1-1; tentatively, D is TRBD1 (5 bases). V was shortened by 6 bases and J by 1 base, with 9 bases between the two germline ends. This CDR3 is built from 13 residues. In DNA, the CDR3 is TGTGCCAGCAGGGCCGGACAGAACACTGAAGCTTTCTTT. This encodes CASRAGQNTEAFF.

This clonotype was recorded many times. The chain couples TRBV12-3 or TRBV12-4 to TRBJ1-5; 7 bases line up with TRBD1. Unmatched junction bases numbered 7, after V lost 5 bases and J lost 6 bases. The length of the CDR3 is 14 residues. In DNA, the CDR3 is TGTGCCAGCAGTCGGACAGGATGGGGTCAGCCCCAGCATTTT. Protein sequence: CASSRTGWGQPQHF.

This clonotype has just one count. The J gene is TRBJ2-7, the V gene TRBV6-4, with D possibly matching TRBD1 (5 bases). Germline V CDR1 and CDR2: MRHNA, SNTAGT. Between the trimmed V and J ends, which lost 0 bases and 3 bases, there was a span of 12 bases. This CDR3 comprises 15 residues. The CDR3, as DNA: TGTGCCAGCAGTGACTCACAGGTTTCGGTCTACGAGCAGTACTTC. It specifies CASSDSQVSVYEQYF.

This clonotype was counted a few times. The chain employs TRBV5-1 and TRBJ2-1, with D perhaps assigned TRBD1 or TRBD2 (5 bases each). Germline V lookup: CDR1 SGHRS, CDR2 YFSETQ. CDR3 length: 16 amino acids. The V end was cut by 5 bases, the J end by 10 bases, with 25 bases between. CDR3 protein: CASSRGEGPGLSEQFF. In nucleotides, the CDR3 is TGCGCCAGCAGTAGAGGTGAGGGGCCCGGTCTTTCAGAGCAGTTCTTC.

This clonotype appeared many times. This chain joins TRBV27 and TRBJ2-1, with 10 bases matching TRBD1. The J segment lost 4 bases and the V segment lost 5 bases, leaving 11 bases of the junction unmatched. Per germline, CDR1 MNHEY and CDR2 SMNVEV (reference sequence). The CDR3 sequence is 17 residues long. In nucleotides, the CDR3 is TGTGCCAGCAGTAGGACAGGGGGTCCTCAAACTTACAATGAGCAGTTCTTC. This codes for CASSRTGGPQTYNEQFF.

The CDR3, as DNA: TGTGCCAGCACCCGTCCGGGACAGGGGACAGATACGCAGTATTTT. Its protein product is CASTRPGQGTDTQYF. V gene TRBV25-1 combines with J gene TRBJ2-3, with TRBD1 matching over 10 bases. CDR1 is MGHDK and CDR2 is SYGVNS in the germline V gene. J was trimmed by 3 bases and V by 7 bases; bases with no gene match: 7. This CDR3 is built from 15 residues.

The CDR3 protein is CASSQHTNIYEQYF. The DNA for the CDR3 is TGTGCCAGCAGCCAACATACGAACATCTACGAGCAGTACTTC. The V call is TRBV4-2, the J call TRBJ2-7; D not certain. Germline CDR1 reads LGHNA; CDR2 reads YNFKEQ. V was trimmed by 2 bases and J by 3 bases, leaving 11 bases between them. The CDR3 covers 14 residues.

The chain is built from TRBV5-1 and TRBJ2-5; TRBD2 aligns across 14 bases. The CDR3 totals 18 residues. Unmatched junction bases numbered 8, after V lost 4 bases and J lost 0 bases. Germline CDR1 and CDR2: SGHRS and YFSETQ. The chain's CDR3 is CASSPGLAGGTYQETQYF. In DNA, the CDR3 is TGCGCCAGCAGCCCAGGACTAGCGGGAGGAACGTACCAAGAGACCCAGTACTTC.

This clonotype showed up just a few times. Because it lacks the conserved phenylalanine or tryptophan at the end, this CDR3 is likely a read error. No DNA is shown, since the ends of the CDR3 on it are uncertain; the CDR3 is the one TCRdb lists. This CDR3 is CASSLTALA. The J gene is TRBJ1-3, the V gene TRBV7-3. Germline values: CDR1 SGHTA, CDR2 FQGTGA. The CDR3 numbers 9 amino acids, ends counted.

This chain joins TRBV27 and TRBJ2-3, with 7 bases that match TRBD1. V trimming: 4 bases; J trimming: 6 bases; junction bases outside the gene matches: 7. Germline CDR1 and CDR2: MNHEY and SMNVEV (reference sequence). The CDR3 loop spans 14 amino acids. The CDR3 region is CASSYYRGADTQYF. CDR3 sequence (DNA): TGTGCCAGCAGTTATTACAGGGGAGCCGATACGCAGTATTTT.